The TCR beta chain described here comes from a study of shared clonotypes between healthy human individuals. General observations from the study: Among the subsets, naive ones generally showed larger estimated richness than memory ones. It was the non-shared clonotypes that had lower generation probabilities than clonotypes shared by all four donors. Shared across several donors were roughly 4.7% of the naive CD4 clonotypes.

A note on this clone: What it binds is not known. Other nucleotide sequences from this sample produce the same CDR3.

Clones were read by immunoSEQ multiplex PCR, and TCRdb kept only the in-frame ones, dropping some. The profile covers millions of clones, with 95% appearing a single time and 0.1% to 0.15% taken by the ten largest. Trimming cost V 5 bases and J 3 bases, with 6 bases left between them. Germline V gene lookup returns CDR1 DFQATT and CDR2 SNEGSKA (reference sequence). CDR3 length: 11 residues. V is TRBV20-1 and J is TRBJ2-3; D is ambiguous. The clonotype originates from a man younger than 30 in good health. The sequencing input was naive CD4+ T cells sorted from blood. Documented subset: CD45RA+ positively selected. The CDR3 protein is CSALRTDTQYF. CDR3 nucleotide sequence: TGCAGTGCTCTTCGTACAGATACGCAGTATTTT.